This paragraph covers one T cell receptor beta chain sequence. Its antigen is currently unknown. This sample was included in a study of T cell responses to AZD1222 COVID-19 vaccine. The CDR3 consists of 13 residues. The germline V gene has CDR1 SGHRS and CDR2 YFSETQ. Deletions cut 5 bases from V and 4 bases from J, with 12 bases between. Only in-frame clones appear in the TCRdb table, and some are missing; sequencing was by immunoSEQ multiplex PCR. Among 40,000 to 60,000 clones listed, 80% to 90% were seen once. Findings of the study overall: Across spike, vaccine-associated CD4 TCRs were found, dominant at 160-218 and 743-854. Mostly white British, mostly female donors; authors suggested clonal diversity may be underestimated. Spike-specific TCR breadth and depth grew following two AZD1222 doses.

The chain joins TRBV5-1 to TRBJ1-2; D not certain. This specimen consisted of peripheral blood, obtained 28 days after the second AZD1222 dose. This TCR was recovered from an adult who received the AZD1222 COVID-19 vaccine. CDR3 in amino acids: CASSSGILYGYTF. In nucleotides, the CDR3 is TGCGCCAGCAGTTCCGGAATCCTCTATGGCTACACCTTC.